These 19 T cell receptor beta chains were sequenced from one sample in a study of response to subunit inactivated influenza vaccine. TCRdb reanalysed the RT-PCR reads using MiXCR and keeps one entry per CDR3 protein. The data contain about 310,000 distinct CDR3 sequences, around a fifth of them singletons. The material was PBMCs from blood, obtained about 19 months after vaccination. The source is a man between 45 and 75 years old who received an inactivated influenza vaccine.

This clonotype was seen at least ten times. This chain uses TRBV2 with TRBJ1-6, with TRBD1 matching 7 bases. Germline trimming cut 7 bases from V and 10 bases from J; bases unmatched to any gene: 10. This CDR3 has 14 amino acids. Germline assignment: CDR1 SNHLY and CDR2 FYNNEI. The CDR3 sequence: CASTGEQGLSPLHF. The CDR3 coding sequence is TGTGCCAGCACGGGGGAACAGGGGCTCTCACCCCTCCACTTT.

This rearrangement joins TRBV20-1 to TRBJ2-7; D not certain. The CDR3 loop spans 11 amino acids. CDR1 and CDR2 (germline): DFQATT, SNEGSKA (reference sequence). Trimming removed 3 bases from V and 4 bases from J, with 7 bases in between. Here the CDR3 DNA reads TGCAGTGCTAGGAGGAGTTACGAGCAGTACTTC. It specifies CSARRSYEQYF.

In this sample, this clonotype turned up many times. The rearrangement joins TRBV7-2 to TRBJ1-5; D uncertain. Germline V CDR1 and CDR2: SGHTA, FQGNSA. CDR3 size: 13 residues. Trimming cost V 4 bases and J 5 bases, with 9 bases left between them. The CDR3 loop reads CASSYLPDQPQHF. In DNA, the CDR3 is TGTGCCAGCAGCTATTTACCGGATCAGCCCCAGCATTTT.

The chain carries TRBV6-1 and TRBJ1-2; 11 nucleotides agree with TRBD1. The V gene end was trimmed by 7 bases and the J gene end by 4 bases; junction bases not matched to a gene: 8. The germline CDR1 and CDR2 sequences are MNHNS and SASEGT. This CDR3 spans 15 amino acids. CDR3 amino acids: CASKPSGTGGYGYTF. CDR3 nucleotide sequence: TGTGCCAGCAAACCTTCCGGGACAGGGGGCTATGGCTACACCTTC.

The sample holds a few counts of this clonotype. The chain combines TRBV4-3 with TRBJ1-3; 11 bases are a match to TRBD1. The CDR3 is 17 residues long. Germline lookup yields CDR1 LGHNA and CDR2 YSLEER. V trimming: 0 bases; J trimming: 2 bases; junction bases outside the gene matches: 3. The CDR3 is CASSQDWTGGAGNTIYF. The CDR3 nucleotides read TGCGCCAGCAGCCAAGATTGGACAGGGGGCGCTGGAAACACCATATATTTT.

This clonotype was counted at least ten times. The chain uses TRBV10-3 and TRBJ1-1; no definite D call. CDR3 length: 12 amino acids. With 6 bases removed from V and 1 base from J, the gap between germline ends came to 6 bases. Germline V gene sequence: CDR1 ENHRY, CDR2 SYGVKD. The CDR3 reads CAISPENTEAFF. For the CDR3, the DNA is TGTGCCATCAGCCCGGAGAACACTGAAGCTTTCTTT.

The V gene is TRBV7-2, the J gene TRBJ2-7; 8 bases align to TRBD2. Looked up from germline, CDR1 is SGHTA and CDR2 is FQGNSA. The CDR3 length is 13 residues. The junction had 5 bases not matched to a gene; V was cut back by 4 bases and J by 6 bases. This CDR3 reads CASSYGLAFEQYF. For the CDR3, the DNA is TGTGCCAGCAGCTACGGACTAGCTTTCGAGCAGTACTTC.

In nucleotides, the CDR3 is TGTGCCAGCAGCCAAGTCCCCTACGAGCAGTACTTC. It codes for CASSQVPYEQYF. The rearrangement uses TRBV3-1 and TRBJ2-7; no clear D gene. The CDR3 runs to 12 residues. Deletions cut 1 base from V and 2 bases from J, with 3 bases between. CDR1 LGHDT and CDR2 YNNKEL come from the germline V gene (reference sequence).

Comment on this clonotype: At one of its ends the junction is not consistent with the germline gene, which may arise from a read error. J is TRBJ2-2 and V is TRBV3-1; the D is unclear. CDR3 length: 17 amino acids. Per germline, CDR1 LGHDT and CDR2 YNNKEL (reference sequence). For the CDR3, the DNA is TGTGCCTGCAGCCAAGATCTGTGGCAGAGAAACACCGGGGAGCTGTTTTTT. This gives the protein CACSQDLWQRNTGELFF.

This chain uses TRBV20-1 with TRBJ2-5; a possible D gene is TRBD1 (5 bases). Germline V gene data show CDR1 as DFQATT and CDR2 as SNEGSKA (reference sequence). This CDR3 comprises 15 residues. V was shortened by 0 bases and J by 5 bases, with 16 bases between the two germline ends. CDR3 sequence reads: CSARDLPGIMETQYF. The DNA of the CDR3 is TGCAGTGCTAGAGATTTGCCAGGGATTATGGAGACCCAGTACTTC.

V usage is TRBV4-3 and J usage is TRBJ2-2; 8 bases map to TRBD2. Germline V gene sequence: CDR1 LGHNA, CDR2 YSLEER. The CDR3 has 17 amino acids. With V trimmed by 0 bases and J by 2 bases, 5 bases remained unmatched. CDR3: CASSQETSGGNTGELFF. CDR3 nucleotide sequence: TGCGCCAGCAGCCAAGAAACCAGCGGGGGTAACACCGGGGAGCTGTTTTTT.

This clonotype was observed a handful of times. J is TRBJ1-4 and V is TRBV5-1; D is unclear. The CDR3 loop spans 16 amino acids. Germline loops: CDR1 SGHRS, CDR2 YFSETQ. Trimming cost V 0 bases and J 0 bases, with 9 bases left between them. The CDR3 region has the DNA TGCGCCAGCAGCTTGGACGATTGGGCAACTAATGAAAAACTGTTTTTT. It translates to CASSLDDWATNEKLFF.

The sample holds a few counts of this clonotype. The chain carries TRBV6-4 and TRBJ2-2; a possible D gene is TRBD1 (5 bases). This CDR3 contains 16 residues. V was trimmed by 5 bases and J by 0 bases, leaving 13 bases between them. The germline V gene has CDR1 MRHNA and CDR2 SNTAGT. DNA of the CDR3: TGTGCCAGCAGTTCAGGGTCACATCCGAACACCGGGGAGCTGTTTTTT. This codes for CASSSGSHPNTGELFF.

This clonotype turned up a few times. The chain carries TRBV6-5 and TRBJ1-5; no clear D gene. Looked up from germline, CDR1 is MNHEY and CDR2 is SVGAGI. Between the trimmed V and J ends, which lost 6 bases and 6 bases, there was a span of 12 bases. The CDR3 totals 13 residues. This CDR3 reads CASRGYLGQPQHF. The CDR3 nucleotides are TGTGCCAGCAGAGGTTACCTTGGTCAGCCCCAGCATTTT.

This clonotype appeared a few times. The CDR3: CASSSRQGNAEQYF. For the CDR3, the DNA is TGTGCCAGCAGTTCACGACAGGGGAACGCCGAGCAGTACTTC. This sequence joins TRBV6-5 and TRBJ2-7; 8 positions match TRBD1. V gave up 4 bases and J gave up 6 bases; unmatched junction bases: 8. The CDR3 has 14 residues. The germline CDR1 and CDR2 sequences are MNHEY and SVGAGI.

The genes are TRBV29-1 and TRBJ1-4; possible D gene TRBD1, 5 bases. The CDR3 runs 14 residues. Trimming removed 4 bases at V and 2 bases at J, with 11 bases between. The germline gives CDR1 SQVTM, CDR2 ANQGSEA. DNA for the CDR3: TGCAGCGTTGCGCAGGGAGGCACTAATGAAAAACTGTTTTTT. This gives the protein CSVAQGGTNEKLFF.

This clonotype has a handful of counts. The chain recombines TRBV6-5 with TRBJ2-5; 11 bases are a match to TRBD2. V gave up 4 bases and J gave up 4 bases; unmatched junction bases: 5. Germline-derived CDR1 and CDR2 are MNHEY and SVGAGI. This CDR3 comprises 15 residues. The CDR3 DNA reads TGTGCCAGCAGTTTTAGCGGGGGGGCGCGAGAGACCCAGTACTTC. It translates to CASSFSGGARETQYF.

This clonotype appeared many times. V is TRBV6-1 and J is TRBJ1-5, with D possibly being TRBD1 (6 bases). This CDR3 contains 17 residues. The V end lost 6 bases, the J end lost 1 base, and 19 bases lay between the germline ends. CDR1 MNHNS and CDR2 SASEGT come from the germline V gene. The CDR3 region is CASSPNPDRISNQPQHF. CDR3 DNA: TGTGCCAGCAGCCCAAATCCCGACAGGATAAGCAATCAGCCCCAGCATTTT.

The rearrangement uses TRBV20-1 and TRBJ2-3; D ambiguous. Germline-derived CDR1 and CDR2 are DFQATT and SNEGSKA (reference sequence). The ends were cut back, 8 bases at V and 5 bases at J, with 14 bases in the middle. The CDR3 is 12 amino acids. The CDR3 region is CSTSLDLDTQYF. The CDR3 nucleotides read TGCAGTACCTCGTTGGACCTAGATACGCAGTATTTT.